The 11 T cell receptor beta chains below were found in one sample sequenced in a study of human thymus T cells. The table came from immunoSEQ multiplex PCR; TCRdb's copy has only in-frame clones and leaves some out. Of tens of thousands of clones in the sample, roughly 96% were seen once. Corrective cardiac operations yielded the resected thymus tissue. Sequenced: thymus tissue. These receptors all come from a boy under two years old with a congenital heart defect but otherwise immunologically healthy.

The chain carries TRBV5-1 and TRBJ2-3, with D possibly being TRBD1 (6 bases). Germline assignment: CDR1 SGHRS and CDR2 YFSETQ. Trimming took 4 bases from V and 2 from J, leaving 26 bases between them. This CDR3 has 19 amino acids. The CDR3 reads CASSPVGLTGHYPTDTQYF. In nucleotides, the CDR3 is TGCGCCAGCAGCCCGGTCGGTTTGACAGGCCATTATCCCACAGATACGCAGTATTTT.

This chain uses TRBV6-6 with TRBJ1-4; D call uncertain. Germline V CDR1 and CDR2: MNHNY, SVGAGI (reference sequence). The CDR3 has 16 residues. Trimming removed 7 bases at V and 0 bases at J, with 15 bases between. The CDR3 protein is CASTYTSTSTNEKLFF. DNA for the CDR3: TGTGCCAGCACCTACACAAGCACTTCAACTAATGAAAAACTGTTTTTT.

The chain uses TRBV23-1 and TRBJ2-2, with D tentatively TRBD1 (5 bases). TRBV23-1 is sorted into the ORF group, with uncertain function. This CDR3 is built from 16 residues. The V end lost 4 bases, the J end lost 7 bases, and 19 bases lay between the germline ends. The CDR3 loop reads CASSRPGHHRLGELFF. In DNA, the CDR3 is TGCGCCAGCAGTCGCCCAGGACACCACAGGCTCGGGGAGCTGTTTTTT.

This clone was seen once. The junction and the germline gene differ at one end; a read error may be behind it. The chain recombines TRBV19 with TRBJ2-1; D not resolved. The CDR3 runs 14 residues. Germline assignment: CDR1 LNHDA and CDR2 SQIVND (reference sequence). CDR3 coding DNA: TGTGCCAGTAGTGGACGGCAACCCTATAATGAGCAGTTCTTC. This sequence encodes CASSGRQPYNEQFF.

J is TRBJ1-1 and V is TRBV11-3; 7 bases are shared with TRBD1. With 0 bases clipped from V and 11 bases from J, the junction kept 15 bases outside the gene matches. CDR3 size: 16 residues. CDR1 is SGHNT, CDR2 YENEEA, per germline. The CDR3, as DNA: TGTGCCAGCAGCTTAGACGACAGGGAGGTCGGCCCGGGGGCTTTCTTT. It specifies CASSLDDREVGPGAFF.

The chain employs TRBV5-6 and TRBJ2-7; TRBD2 agrees at 12 bases. CDR3 length: 16 amino acids. Germline V gene lookup returns CDR1 SGHDT and CDR2 YYEEEE. V trimming: 4 bases; J trimming: 4 bases; junction bases outside the gene matches: 9. The CDR3 DNA reads as TGTGCCAGCAGCCTAGGACTAGCGGGACACAATTACGAGCAGTACTTC. Translated: CASSLGLAGHNYEQYF.

The J gene is TRBJ2-5, the V gene TRBV2; D may be TRBD2 (7 bases). In germline, CDR1 is SNHLY, CDR2 FYNNEI. Trimming cost V 4 bases and J 2 bases, with 17 bases left between them. CDR3 length: 16 amino acids. The CDR3 sequence is CASSVARGPGQETQYF. In DNA form, the CDR3 reads TGTGCCAGCAGTGTGGCGCGGGGGCCGGGGCAAGAGACCCAGTACTTC.

This sequence joins TRBV9 and TRBJ2-7; D might be TRBD1 (5 bases). The CDR3 spans 16 residues. Germline loops: CDR1 SGDLS, CDR2 YYNGEE. Trimming took 0 bases from V and 6 from J, leaving 19 bases between them. The CDR3 is CASSVGMDTISSEQYF. The DNA of the CDR3 is TGTGCCAGCAGCGTAGGTATGGACACCATTTCGTCCGAGCAGTACTTC.

The chain has TRBV10-3 and TRBJ2-4; tentatively, D is TRBD1 (6 bases). The CDR3 has 19 residues. The ends were cut back, 10 bases at V and 5 bases at J, with 33 bases in the middle. Germline CDR1 reads ENHRY; CDR2 reads SYGVKD. The chain's CDR3 is CATSETKHGTHNFENIQYF. CDR3 bases: TGTGCCACCTCAGAGACTAAACACGGGACACACAATTTCGAAAACATTCAGTACTTC.

The genes are TRBV28 and TRBJ2-3; 7 positions match TRBD1. The CDR3 sequence is 15 residues long. CDR1 and CDR2 (germline): MDHEN, SYDVKM. Trimming cost V 5 bases and J 4 bases; bases outside gene matches: 9. The CDR3 is CASSPRGTASDTQYF. The DNA for the CDR3 is TGTGCCAGCAGTCCTAGAGGGACAGCCTCAGATACGCAGTATTTT.

The genes are TRBV7-9 and TRBJ1-4; 7 nucleotides agree with TRBD1. Germline lookup yields CDR1 SEHNR and CDR2 FQNEAQ (reference sequence). Trimming cost V 5 bases and J 8 bases; bases outside gene matches: 8. The CDR3 runs to 14 residues. DNA of the CDR3: TGTGCCAGCAGCCAAAGACAGGGAGGCGAAAAACTGTTTTTT. This gives the protein CASSQRQGGEKLFF.